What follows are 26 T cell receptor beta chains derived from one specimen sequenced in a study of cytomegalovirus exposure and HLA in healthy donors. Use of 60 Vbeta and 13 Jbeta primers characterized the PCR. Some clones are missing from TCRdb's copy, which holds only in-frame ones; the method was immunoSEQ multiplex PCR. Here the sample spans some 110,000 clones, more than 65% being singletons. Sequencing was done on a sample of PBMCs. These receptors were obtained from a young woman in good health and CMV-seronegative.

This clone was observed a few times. In nucleotides, the CDR3 is TGTGCCAGCAGCTTTCAGGGTTTAACCTACGAGCAGTACTTC. As protein: CASSFQGLTYEQYF. The chain employs TRBV11-2 and TRBJ2-7; D may be TRBD1 (5 bases). V was shortened by 3 bases and J by 2 bases, with 11 bases between the two germline ends. Looked up from germline, CDR1 is SGHAT and CDR2 is FQNNGV. The CDR3 has 14 residues.

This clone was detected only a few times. In DNA, the CDR3 is TGTGCCAGCAGCCCTCCCCGAGGCGGGAGAGGCACAGATACGCAGTATTTT. Amino acids: CASSPPRGGRGTDTQYF. The rearrangement links TRBV7-8 to TRBJ2-3; 7 bases fit TRBD2. V lost 5 bases to trimming and J lost 1 base; unmatched junction nucleotides: 12. The CDR3 contains 17 residues. Germline V gene lookup returns CDR1 SGHVS and CDR2 FQNEAQ.

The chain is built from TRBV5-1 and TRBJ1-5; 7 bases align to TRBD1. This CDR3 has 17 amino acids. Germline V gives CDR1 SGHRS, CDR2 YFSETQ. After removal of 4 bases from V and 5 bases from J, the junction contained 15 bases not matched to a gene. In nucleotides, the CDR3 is TGCGCCAGCAGCCCCGAGGCGGCAGGGGGTTTGCATCAGCCCCAGCATTTT. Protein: CASSPEAAGGLHQPQHF.

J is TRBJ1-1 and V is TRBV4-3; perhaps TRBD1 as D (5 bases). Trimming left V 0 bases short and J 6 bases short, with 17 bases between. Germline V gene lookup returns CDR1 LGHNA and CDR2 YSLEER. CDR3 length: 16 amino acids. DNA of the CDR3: TGCGCCAGCAGCCAAGATGGGACTTGGGGTTACGCTGAAGCTTTCTTT. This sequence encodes CASSQDGTWGYAEAFF.

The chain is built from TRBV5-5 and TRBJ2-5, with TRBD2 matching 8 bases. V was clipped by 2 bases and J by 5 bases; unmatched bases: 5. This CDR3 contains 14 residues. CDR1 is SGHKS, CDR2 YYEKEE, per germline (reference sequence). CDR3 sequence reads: CASSFSGTQETQYF. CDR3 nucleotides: TGTGCCAGCAGCTTTAGCGGGACGCAGGAGACCCAGTACTTC.

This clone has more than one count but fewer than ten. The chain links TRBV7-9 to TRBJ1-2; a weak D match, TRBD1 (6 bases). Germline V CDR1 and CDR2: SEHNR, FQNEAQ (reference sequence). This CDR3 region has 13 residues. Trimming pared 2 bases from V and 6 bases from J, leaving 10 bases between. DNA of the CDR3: TGTGCCAGCAGCTTACCACAGGGTGATGGCTACACCTTC. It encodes CASSLPQGDGYTF.

In DNA form, the CDR3 reads TGTGCCAGCAGCTTAGAGGGCCGGAACACTGAAGCTTTCTTT. Protein product: CASSLEGRNTEAFF. The chain recombines TRBV11-2 with TRBJ1-1; no clear D. This CDR3 comprises 14 residues. Germline loops: CDR1 SGHAT, CDR2 FQNNGV. Trimming cost V 0 bases and J 1 base, with 6 bases left between them.

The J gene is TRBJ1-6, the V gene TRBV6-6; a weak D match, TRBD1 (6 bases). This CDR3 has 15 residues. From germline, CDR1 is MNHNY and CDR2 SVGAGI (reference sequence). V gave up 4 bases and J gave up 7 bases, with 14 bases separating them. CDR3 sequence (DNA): TGTGCCAGCAGTTTCTACTCGGGACAAAATTCACCCCTCCACTTT. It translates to CASSFYSGQNSPLHF.

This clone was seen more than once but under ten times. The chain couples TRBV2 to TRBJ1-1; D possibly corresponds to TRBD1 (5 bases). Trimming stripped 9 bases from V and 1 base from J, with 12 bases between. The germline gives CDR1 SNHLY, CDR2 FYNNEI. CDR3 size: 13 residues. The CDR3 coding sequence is TGTGCCAGGCAGGGTGATACGAACACTGAAGCTTTCTTT. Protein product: CARQGDTNTEAFF.

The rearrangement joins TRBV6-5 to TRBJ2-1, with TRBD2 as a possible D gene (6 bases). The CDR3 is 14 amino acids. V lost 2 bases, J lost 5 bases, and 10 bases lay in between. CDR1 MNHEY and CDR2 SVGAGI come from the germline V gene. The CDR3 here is CASSYKPSDNEQFF. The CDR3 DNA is TGTGCCAGCAGTTACAAACCTAGCGACAATGAGCAGTTCTTC.

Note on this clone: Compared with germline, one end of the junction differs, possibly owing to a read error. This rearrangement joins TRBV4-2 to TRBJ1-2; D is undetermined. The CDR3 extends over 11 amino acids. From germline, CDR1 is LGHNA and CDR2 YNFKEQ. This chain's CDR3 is CASSEDNGYTF. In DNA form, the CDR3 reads TGTGCCAGCAGCGAAGATAATGGCTACACCTTC.

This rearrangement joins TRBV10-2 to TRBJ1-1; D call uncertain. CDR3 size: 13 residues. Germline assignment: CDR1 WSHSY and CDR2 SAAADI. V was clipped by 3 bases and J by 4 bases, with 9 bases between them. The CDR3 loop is CASSEAVGTEAFF. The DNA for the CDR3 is TGCGCCAGCAGTGAAGCCGTCGGCACTGAAGCTTTCTTT.

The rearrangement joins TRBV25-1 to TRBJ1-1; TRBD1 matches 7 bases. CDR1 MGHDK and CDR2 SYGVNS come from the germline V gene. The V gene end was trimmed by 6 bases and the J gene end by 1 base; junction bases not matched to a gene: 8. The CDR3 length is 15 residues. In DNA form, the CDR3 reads TGTGCCAGCAGGGGTACAGGGGCTTCGAACACTGAAGCTTTCTTT. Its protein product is CASRGTGASNTEAFF.

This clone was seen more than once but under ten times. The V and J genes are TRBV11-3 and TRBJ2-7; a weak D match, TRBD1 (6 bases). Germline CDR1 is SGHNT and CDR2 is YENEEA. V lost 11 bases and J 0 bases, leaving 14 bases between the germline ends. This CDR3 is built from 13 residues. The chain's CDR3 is CADAWDISYEQYF. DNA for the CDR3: TGTGCCGACGCCTGGGACATCTCCTACGAGCAGTACTTC.

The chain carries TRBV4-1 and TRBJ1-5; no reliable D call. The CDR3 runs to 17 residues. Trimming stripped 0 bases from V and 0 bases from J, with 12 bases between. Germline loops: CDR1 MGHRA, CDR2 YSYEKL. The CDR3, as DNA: TGCGCCAGCAGCCAAGAATCGTATCCCTTTAGCAATCAGCCCCAGCATTTT. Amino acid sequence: CASSQESYPFSNQPQHF.

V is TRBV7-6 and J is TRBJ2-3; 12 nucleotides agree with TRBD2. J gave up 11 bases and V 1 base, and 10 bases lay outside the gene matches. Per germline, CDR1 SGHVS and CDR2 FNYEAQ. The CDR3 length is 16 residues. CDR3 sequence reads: CASSLEPSGRAREQYF. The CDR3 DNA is TGTGCCAGCAGCTTAGAACCTAGCGGGAGGGCCAGGGAGCAGTATTTT.

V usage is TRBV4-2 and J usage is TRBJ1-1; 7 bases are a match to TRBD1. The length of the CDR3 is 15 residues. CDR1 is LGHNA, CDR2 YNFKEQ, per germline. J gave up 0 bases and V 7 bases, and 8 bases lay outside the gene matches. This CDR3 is CASTLGQAMNTEAFF. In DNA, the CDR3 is TGTGCCAGCACCCTCGGACAGGCCATGAACACTGAAGCTTTCTTT.

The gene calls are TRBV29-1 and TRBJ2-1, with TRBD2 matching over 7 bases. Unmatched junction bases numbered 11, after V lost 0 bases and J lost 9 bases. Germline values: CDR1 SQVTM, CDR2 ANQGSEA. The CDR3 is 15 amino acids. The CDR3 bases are TGCAGCGTTGAAGATCAGGGCGGGAGTCCCGGTGAGCAGTTCTTC. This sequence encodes CSVEDQGGSPGEQFF.

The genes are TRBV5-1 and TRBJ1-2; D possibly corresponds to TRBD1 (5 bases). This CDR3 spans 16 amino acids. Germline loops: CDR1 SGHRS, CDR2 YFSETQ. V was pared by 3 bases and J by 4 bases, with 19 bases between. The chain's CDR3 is CASSSIPPQAPYGYTF. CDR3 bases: TGCGCCAGCAGCTCCATTCCACCACAGGCCCCCTATGGCTACACCTTC.

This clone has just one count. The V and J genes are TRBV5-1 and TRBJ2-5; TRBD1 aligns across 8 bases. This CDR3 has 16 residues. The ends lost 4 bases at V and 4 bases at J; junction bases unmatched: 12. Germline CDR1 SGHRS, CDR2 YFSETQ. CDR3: CASSTSTGDPGETQYF. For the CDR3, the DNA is TGCGCCAGCAGCACTTCGACAGGGGACCCCGGAGAGACCCAGTACTTC. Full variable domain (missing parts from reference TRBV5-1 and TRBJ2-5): KAGVTQTPRYLIKTRGQQVTLSCSPISGHRSVSWYQQTPGQGLQFLFEYFSETQRNKGNFPGRFSGRQFSNSRSEMNVSTLELGDSALYLCASSTSTGDPGETQYFGPGTRLLVL.

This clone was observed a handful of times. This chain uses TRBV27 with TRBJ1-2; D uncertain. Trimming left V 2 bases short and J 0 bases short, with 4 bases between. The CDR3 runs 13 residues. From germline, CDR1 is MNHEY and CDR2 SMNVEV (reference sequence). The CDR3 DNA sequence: TGTGCCAGCAGTTTAGGCCCTAACTATGGCTACACCTTC. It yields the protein CASSLGPNYGYTF.

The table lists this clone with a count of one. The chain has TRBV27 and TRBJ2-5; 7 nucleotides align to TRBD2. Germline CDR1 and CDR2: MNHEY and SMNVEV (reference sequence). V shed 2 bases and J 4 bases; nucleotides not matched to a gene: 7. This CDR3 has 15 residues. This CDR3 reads CASSLAGGKLETQYF. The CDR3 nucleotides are TGTGCCAGCAGTTTAGCCGGGGGGAAATTAGAGACCCAGTACTTC.

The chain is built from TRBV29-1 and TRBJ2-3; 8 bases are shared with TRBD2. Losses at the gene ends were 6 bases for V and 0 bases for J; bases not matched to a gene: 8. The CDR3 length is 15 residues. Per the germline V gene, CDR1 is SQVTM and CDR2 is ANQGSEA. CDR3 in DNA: TGCAGCGTGGTACGTAGCGGGACTAGCACAGATACGCAGTATTTT. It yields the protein CSVVRSGTSTDTQYF.

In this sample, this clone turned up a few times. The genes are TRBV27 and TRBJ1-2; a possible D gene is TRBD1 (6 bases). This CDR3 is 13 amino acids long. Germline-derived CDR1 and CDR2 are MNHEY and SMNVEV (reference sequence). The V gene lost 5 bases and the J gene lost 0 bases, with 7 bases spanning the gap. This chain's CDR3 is CASSGQPNYGYTF. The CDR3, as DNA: TGTGCCAGCAGTGGACAGCCTAACTATGGCTACACCTTC.

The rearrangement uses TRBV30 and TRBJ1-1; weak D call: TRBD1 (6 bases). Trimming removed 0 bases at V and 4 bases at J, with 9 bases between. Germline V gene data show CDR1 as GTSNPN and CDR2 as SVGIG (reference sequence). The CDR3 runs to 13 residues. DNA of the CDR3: TGTGCCTGGAGTGTGGTCAGGGGCACTGAAGCTTTCTTT. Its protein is CAWSVVRGTEAFF.

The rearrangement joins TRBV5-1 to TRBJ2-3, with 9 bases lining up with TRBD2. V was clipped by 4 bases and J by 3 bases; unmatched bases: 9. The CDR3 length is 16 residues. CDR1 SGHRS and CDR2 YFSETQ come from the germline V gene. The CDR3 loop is CASSPPAGGPTDTQYF. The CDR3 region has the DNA TGCGCCAGCAGCCCACCCGCGGGAGGGCCAACAGATACGCAGTATTTT.